Below, one T cell receptor beta chain is given with its context. Its antigen is currently not known. Qualities for individual bases were not recorded, and no much larger clone is one base off. The sample comes from a study of blood T cell repertoires in COVID-19 (TCRdb year 2020). Some background on the complete study: The collaborator samples originated in the United States, Italy and Spain and spanned the acute and convalescent phases of COVID-19. The material from the prospective study consisted of cDNA or gDNA derived from T cells, B-cell-depleted T cells, or PBMCs. Sample metadata almost always included a de-identified subject ID, COVID-19 status, age in years and sex. Where available, HLA class I and class II types were taken from metadata supplied by the sample provider and were not determined by assay-based typing. The repertoires were released in a freely available public database intended as a resource for research on the immune response to SARS-CoV-2. The dataset comprised deeply sampled blood TCRbeta repertoires from subjects exposed to, actively infected with, or recovered from COVID-19. The samples were drawn from two sources: the first 160 participants of the ongoing ImmuneRACE study, and 1,000 to 1,500 subjects contributed by 6 global collaborators.

Broad study findings and their caveats: The amount of clinical and demographic metadata varied by source and participant and was provided uncurated.

The immunoSEQ Assay, a bias-controlled multiplex PCR, was used to amplify TCRbeta CDR3 regions from genomic DNA. The authors' pipeline ran thus. Nucleated cell counts per sample were estimated from amplification of reference gene primers within the assay. To quantify the absolute abundance of each unique TCRbeta CDR3 rearrangement, sequence reads were collapsed and filtered. For each sample, productive Simpson clonality was calculated as the square root of Simpson's diversity index over productive rearrangements. Sourced from immuneACCESS, this table was stored by TCRdb with only in-frame sequences that have V and J called. A share of the clones is absent; for the studies checked, an unresolved V gene accounts for under half, and the remainder has no known explanation. V, J and clone size were drawn from that table, and D and trimming were deduced from the DNA. In this sample the table shows 300,000 to 350,000 clones, approximately 90% of which occur a single time. Jointly, the top ten make up more than 2% of the sample.

The collaborating institutions used their own protocols to collect whole blood in K2EDTA tubes. For TCRbeta analysis, collaborators shipped samples as frozen whole blood, isolated PBMCs, or DNA extracted from either of those sample types. V drops 7 bases and J drops 7 bases, leaving 11 bases in between. The CDR3 runs 12 residues from the cysteine to the phenylalanine. Only the CDR3 region is kept as DNA, spanning 36 bases read in frame from base 1. This receptor was obtained from a young man with active or convalescent COVID-19. The sequenced sample consisted of peripheral blood. The chain uses TRBV12-3 or TRBV12-4 and TRBJ1-5; the D gene identity is not certain. The base sequence is TGTGCCAGCACCATTCCCCCCCAGCCCCAGCATTTT. It translates to CASTIPPQPQHF.